The present T cell receptor beta chain was sequenced within a study of molecular identifiers for immune sequencing clone quantification. General study findings and limits: Clonotypes surpassing 20 RNA copies contained over 99% of effector molecules, versus under 1% in naive cells. Highly expanded clone sizes could end up underestimated if a barcode were shared by identical TCR molecules.

Generation of bulk TCR libraries relied on previously described methods and listed TCR primers. TCRdb called the PCR reads again in MiXCR, with one record for every CDR3 protein. Seen here are some 590,000 distinct CDR3 sequences, roughly 27% observed once, and the top ten hold about 0.78%. Using a CD8+CD4-CCR7+CD45RA+ phenotype, naive CD8 T cells were sorted. Comment on this clonotype: No antigen is known for it.

J lost 0 bases, V lost 4 bases, and 15 bases had no gene match. Germline V gene data show CDR1 as LGHNA and CDR2 as YSLEER. This CDR3 spans 20 amino acids. The material sequenced was naive CD8+ T cells from blood, with Jurkat cell RNA spiked in. Described subset: FACS-sorted CD8+CD4-CCR7+CD45RA+ naive T cells. This clonotype originated in a human donor in good health. Some libraries in this study had Jurkat cell RNA spiked in. The V and J genes are TRBV4-3 and TRBJ1-6; 7 bases agree with TRBD1. CDR3 coding DNA: TGCGCCAGCAGCCCTAGTACCCCGACCGACAGGGACTCCTATAATTCACCCCTCCACTTT. Encoded protein: CASSPSTPTDRDSYNSPLHF.